In this sample, the clone carrying this T cell receptor (beta chain) turned up many times. This record comes from a study of T cells in Graves' hyperthyroidism and ophthalmopathy. Study context: Before any treatment, at initial diagnosis, peripheral blood was collected.

There were TCR beta CDR3 regions amplified from RNA transcripts. A set of HTBI primers served as the primers for a first-round RT-PCR of the TCR CDR3. Using its own MiXCR run on the multiplex PCR reads, TCRdb lists one record per CDR3 protein. The sample has about 600,000 distinct CDR3 sequences; approximately 15% are singletons. CDR3 length equals 13 residues. CDR1 and CDR2 from the germline V gene are DFQATT and SNEGSKA (reference sequence). The V gene end was trimmed by 7 bases and the J gene end by 4 bases; junction bases not matched to a gene: 3. The source is a woman between 18 and 29 years old with Graves' ophthalmopathy. The rearrangement uses TRBV20-1 and TRBJ2-5, with 13 bases aligning to TRBD2. Sequencing input: blood. Here the CDR3 DNA reads TGCAGTGTTCGGACTAGCGGGAGAGAGACCCAGTACTTC. Residues: CSVRTSGRETQYF.